Below, 20 T cell receptor beta chains from the same sample are listed, as sequenced in a study of identical twins. TCRdb reprocessed the 5' RACE reads via MiXCR and lists one record per CDR3 protein. The repertoire holds hundreds of thousands of distinct CDR3 sequences, with about 12% as singletons. These records were also assigned to another study, of yellow fever vaccine responses in identical twins.

Sequences were obtained from PBMCs. The receptors originated from a woman aged 18 to 35 in good health.

In the case of this clonotype: A junction boundary mismatches the germline segment, possibly from a read error. V and J are TRBV6-5 and TRBJ2-3, with no clear D. Per the germline V gene, CDR1 is MNHEY and CDR2 is SVGAGI. The CDR3 totals 14 residues. The CDR3 is CASSDSTETDTQYF. The CDR3 nucleotides read TGTGCCAGCAGTGACTCTACCGAAACAGATACGCAGTATTTT.

The chain links TRBV5-1 to TRBJ2-1, with D tentatively TRBD2 (5 bases). V lost 4 bases to trimming and J lost 6 bases, with 11 bases between them. CDR3 length: 13 residues. Germline CDR1 reads SGHRS; CDR2 reads YFSETQ. As DNA, the CDR3 is TGCGCCAGCAGCGCCTCGGACTTCAATGAGCAGTTCTTC. Encoded protein: CASSASDFNEQFF.

This chain connects TRBV4-1 to TRBJ1-1; 7 bases line up with TRBD1. Trimming removed 4 bases from V and 6 bases from J; junction bases left unmatched: 8. The CDR3 contains 14 residues. The germline CDR1 and CDR2 sequences are MGHRA and YSYEKL. This chain's CDR3 is CASSREGQPAEAFF. The DNA of the CDR3 is TGCGCCAGCAGCCGCGAGGGACAGCCTGCTGAAGCTTTCTTT.

V gene TRBV9 combines with J gene TRBJ2-2; 8 bases agree with TRBD2. J gave up 2 bases and V 0 bases, and 3 bases lay outside the gene matches. The length of the CDR3 is 16 residues. Looked up from germline, CDR1 is SGDLS and CDR2 is YYNGEE. The CDR3 spells CASSVAGGVNTGELFF. CDR3 nucleotide sequence: TGTGCCAGCAGCGTAGCCGGGGGGGTAAACACCGGGGAGCTGTTTTTT.

This clonotype was counted ten times or more. V and J are TRBV6-5 and TRBJ2-2, with 11 nucleotides matching TRBD2. CDR3 length: 17 amino acids. Germline V gene data show CDR1 as MNHEY and CDR2 as SVGAGI. After removal of 4 bases from V and 3 bases from J, the junction contained 7 bases not matched to a gene. The CDR3 nucleotides read TGTGCCAGCAGTTTGAGTAGCGGGAGGGCTTACACCGGGGAGCTGTTTTTT. Translated, it gives CASSLSSGRAYTGELFF.

This clonotype came up a few times. This sequence joins TRBV6-1 and TRBJ2-1; tentative D call: TRBD2 (5 bases). V was shortened by 10 bases and J by 4 bases, with 17 bases between the two germline ends. There are 14 residues in the CDR3. The germline V gene has CDR1 MNHNS and CDR2 SASEGT. In DNA form, the CDR3 reads TGTGCCAACCGTCGGGATCCCCATTACAATGAGCAGTTCTTC. Its translation: CANRRDPHYNEQFF.

This clonotype has at least ten counts. CDR3 nucleotides: TGTGCCAGCAGCCAAGAGACTAGTAAAGATACGCAGTATTTT. This encodes CASSQETSKDTQYF. J is TRBJ2-3 and V is TRBV4-2; a weak D match, TRBD2 (6 bases). CDR3 size: 14 residues. V was trimmed by 0 bases and J by 5 bases, leaving 9 bases between them. Germline CDR1 reads LGHNA; CDR2 reads YNFKEQ.

This chain links TRBV20-1 with TRBJ1-3; no clear D. The CDR3 runs 12 residues. With 3 bases removed from V and 4 bases from J, the gap between germline ends came to 7 bases. Germline lookup yields CDR1 DFQATT and CDR2 SNEGSKA (reference sequence). The CDR3 DNA sequence: TGCAGTGCTAGTTTTTTCGGAAACACCATATATTTT. As protein: CSASFFGNTIYF.

This clonotype has only a few counts. J is TRBJ1-5 and V is TRBV20-1; 10 bases fit TRBD1. The CDR3 totals 15 residues. Germline CDR1 and CDR2: DFQATT and SNEGSKA (reference sequence). V gave up 2 bases and J gave up 6 bases; unmatched junction bases: 7. DNA of the CDR3: TGCAGTGCTAGATGGCAGACAGGGGGCCGTCAGCCCCAGCATTTT. This translates into CSARWQTGGRQPQHF.

Only one count was recorded for this clonotype. The rearrangement uses TRBV3-1 and TRBJ2-3, with TRBD2 matching over 11 bases. The V gene end was trimmed by 3 bases and the J gene end by 4 bases; junction bases not matched to a gene: 9. The CDR3 runs to 17 residues. Per germline, CDR1 LGHDT and CDR2 YNNKEL (reference sequence). CDR3 DNA sequence: TGTGCCAGCAGCCAGCCGGCTAGCGGGAGGACCGCAGATACGCAGTATTTT. It is translated as CASSQPASGRTADTQYF.

There are many counts of this clonotype. The gene calls are TRBV4-1 and TRBJ2-5; 9 bases agree with TRBD2. The germline V gene encodes CDR1 MGHRA and CDR2 YSYEKL. V shed 6 bases, J shed 1 base, and the junction held 3 bases outside the gene matches. The CDR3 is made up of 14 amino acids. CDR3 nucleotides: TGCGCCAGCAGTAGCGGGAGACCCCAAGAGACCCAGTACTTC. Its translation is CASSSGRPQETQYF.

This clonotype showed up just a few times. This sequence joins TRBV12-3 or TRBV12-4 and TRBJ1-1; D is possibly TRBD1 (5 bases). The CDR3 has 12 residues. V lost 7 bases to trimming and J lost 5 bases, with 11 bases between them. DNA of the CDR3: TGTGCCAGCACCGTCGGGGGAACTGAAGCTTTCTTT. Translated, it gives CASTVGGTEAFF.

This clonotype was seen only a few times. The rearrangement links TRBV6-5 to TRBJ2-4, with D tentatively TRBD1 (7 bases). This CDR3 spans 17 amino acids. V gave up 0 bases and J gave up 8 bases, with 20 bases separating them. The germline V gene has CDR1 MNHEY and CDR2 SVGAGI. DNA of the CDR3: TGTGCCAGCAGTTACTCGATGGAGGGGGCGGGTTCGGACATTCAGTACTTC. Protein product: CASSYSMEGAGSDIQYF.

The gene calls are TRBV6-1 and TRBJ2-5, with D unresolved. Germline assignment: CDR1 MNHNS and CDR2 SASEGT. This CDR3 has 15 residues. Trimming shortened V by 0 bases and J by 4 bases, and 12 bases separated the two germline ends. CDR3 in amino acids: CASSEAHKGRETQYF. The CDR3, as DNA: TGTGCCAGCAGTGAAGCACATAAAGGCAGAGAGACCCAGTACTTC.

The chain uses TRBV14 and TRBJ2-5; D not certain. Germline V gene data show CDR1 as SGHDN and CDR2 as FVKESK. V lost 5 bases, J lost 1 base, and 8 bases lay in between. CDR3 length: 13 residues. CDR3 nucleotide sequence: TGTGCCAGCAGCGCAGAGATCCAAGAGACCCAGTACTTC. It translates to CASSAEIQETQYF.

The chain couples TRBV6-2 or TRBV6-3 to TRBJ1-5, with TRBD1 matching 7 bases. Germline-derived CDR1 and CDR2 are MNHEY and SVGEGT. V lost 5 bases to trimming and J lost 2 bases; unmatched junction nucleotides: 6. The CDR3 extends over 15 amino acids. For the CDR3, the DNA is TGTGCCAGCAGTCGACAGGGAGAAGGCAATCAGCCCCAGCATTTT. This encodes CASSRQGEGNQPQHF.

A few counts support this clonotype. V and J are TRBV12-3 or TRBV12-4 and TRBJ2-4; 13 bases are shared with TRBD2. V lost 6 bases to trimming and J lost 0 bases; unmatched junction nucleotides: 8. CDR3 length equals 18 residues. CDR3: CASSLGGLAGKAKNIQYF. CDR3 DNA sequence: TGTGCCAGCAGCCTAGGGGGACTAGCGGGAAAAGCCAAAAACATTCAGTACTTC.

Only a few counts were recorded for this clonotype. The chain links TRBV14 to TRBJ2-2; D is ambiguous. Germline CDR1 is SGHDN and CDR2 is FVKESK. This CDR3 spans 15 amino acids. V was cut by 0 bases and J by 2 bases, with 7 bases left in between. The CDR3 loop reads CASSQDQRNTGELFF. The CDR3 region has the DNA TGTGCCAGCAGCCAAGATCAGAGAAACACCGGGGAGCTGTTTTTT.

In its sample, this clonotype was seen a few times. This rearrangement joins TRBV20-1 to TRBJ2-7, with TRBD1 matching over 8 bases. J lost 3 bases, V lost 4 bases, and 11 bases had no gene match. From germline, CDR1 is DFQATT and CDR2 SNEGSKA (reference sequence). The CDR3 runs 15 residues. CDR3: CSATRRDRLFYEQYV. DNA of the CDR3: TGCAGTGCTACCCGCCGGGACAGGCTTTTCTACGAGCAGTACGTC.

This sequence joins TRBV12-3 or TRBV12-4 and TRBJ1-2; D unresolved. The CDR3 totals 14 residues. Trimming shortened V by 2 bases and J by 5 bases, and 12 bases separated the two germline ends. CDR3 sequence (DNA): TGTGCCAGCAGTTTAAGGCAGCTATCGTATGGCTACACCTTC. Its translation: CASSLRQLSYGYTF.